This T cell receptor beta chain was found in a study of vaccination effects on CD4 cells after COVID-19. Study background: After the second dose, samples were taken at median day 72.

With V trimmed by 1 base and J by 2 bases, 13 bases remained unmatched. The CDR3 is 20 residues long. Germline loops: CDR1 LNHDA, CDR2 SQIVND (reference sequence). Clones were read by immunoSEQ multiplex PCR, and TCRdb kept only the in-frame ones, dropping some. In the table there are 25,000 to 30,000 clones, 60% to 80% of which are singletons. A remark on this clone: Its antigen is still unknown.

After expansion with viral peptide pools in the ViraFEST assay, antigen-specific CD4+ T cells were sequenced. Around day 10 of culture, CD4+ T cells were separated out. Every participant took two doses of the BNT162b2 or mRNA-1273 vaccine. The vaccine recipients had no prior SARS-CoV-2 infection, with negative nucleocapsid antibodies. The receptor's source is a human donor who received a COVID-19 vaccine. Some clones in this sample may be carry-over from other donors' samples. V is TRBV19 and J is TRBJ2-6; 8 nucleotides match TRBD1. Material: CD4+ T cells from PBMCs cultured with SARS-CoV-2 spike peptides, obtained after COVID-19 vaccination. CDR3 residues: CASSIVGAGGAITGANVLTF. CDR3 in DNA: TGTGCCAGTAGTATAGTAGGGGCAGGGGGCGCGATAACTGGGGCCAACGTCCTGACTTTC.